This T cell receptor (beta chain) originates from a study of cytomegalovirus exposure and HLA in healthy donors. Study conclusions and caveats: A likely sequencing artifact accounted for one observed cluster of highly shared sequence variants. The Asian-associated ancestry cluster reportedly had fewer N-insertions than the approximately 670-donor mean in a later analysis.

The V gene lost 1 base and the J gene lost 2 bases, with 12 bases spanning the gap. The CDR3 contains 15 residues. CDR1 LGHNA and CDR2 YNFKEQ come from the germline V gene. A word on this clone: Its target is unknown.

Donors consisted of healthy bone marrow donors. Primers for the PCR totalled 60 Vbeta and 13 Jbeta. Using immunoSEQ multiplex PCR, the repertoire was profiled, and TCRdb retains in-frame clones only, with some absent. The sample records roughly 220,000 clones, more than 60% being singletons. Sequenced: PBMCs. The clonotype was recovered from a middle-aged man in good health and CMV-seronegative. V and J are TRBV4-2 and TRBJ2-7; unclear D gene. The CDR3 nucleotides read TGTGCCAGCAGCCAAGGCACAGCTGCCCCCTACGAGCAGTACTTC. Protein: CASSQGTAAPYEQYF.